A selection of T cell receptor beta chains follows, all from one sample in a study of blood T cells in healthy people across ages. TCRdb redid the calling of the 5' RACE reads with MiXCR, one entry per CDR3 protein. The table includes fewer than 2 million distinct CDR3 sequences, approximately 40% detected once. Specimen: blood. The source of these receptors is a human donor in good health. The CDR3 runs from the conserved cysteine through the conserved F or W. The D gene is left open where the match is weak. A clone size is listed for some rows: how often the clone was seen (once, few, many), or a class if it is expanded.

V gene: TRBV28; D gene: -; clone size: -; J gene: TRBJ2-6; CDR3 protein: CASRIPEGTPGANVLTF; CDR3 DNA: TGTGCCAGCAGGATACCAGAGGGGACGCCTGGGGCCAACGTCCTGACTTTC
V gene: TRBV7-6; D gene: -; clone size: -; J gene: TRBJ2-1; CDR3 protein: CASSFSQQGNNEQFF; CDR3 DNA: TGTGCCAGCAGCTTTAGTCAACAGGGAAACAATGAGCAGTTCTTC
V gene: TRBV5-1; D gene: -; clone size: -; J gene: TRBJ1-1; CDR3 protein: CASKGVERNTEAFF; CDR3 DNA: TGCGCCAGCAAGGGGGTGGAGAGGAACACTGAAGCTTTCTTT
V gene: TRBV4-2; D gene: TRBD2; clone size: -; J gene: TRBJ2-1; CDR3 protein: CASSQETSAYNEQFF; CDR3 DNA: TGTGCCAGTAGCCAAGAGACTAGCGCCTACAATGAGCAGTTCTTC
V gene: TRBV5-1; D gene: -; clone size: -; J gene: TRBJ2-4; CDR3 protein: CASSPQALAKNIQYF; CDR3 DNA: TGCGCCAGCAGTCCCCAGGCGTTAGCCAAAAACATTCAGTACTTC
V gene: TRBV20-1; D gene: -; clone size: -; J gene: TRBJ2-1; CDR3 protein: CSARDTGGGRENEQFF; CDR3 DNA: TGCAGTGCTAGAGATACAGGGGGGGGGCGGGAGAATGAGCAGTTCTTC
V gene: TRBV7-8; D gene: -; clone size: -; J gene: TRBJ1-1; CDR3 protein: CASSFRRDGSTEAFF; CDR3 DNA: TGTGCCAGCAGCTTCCGCAGGGACGGATCCACTGAAGCTTTCTTT
V gene: TRBV4-3; D gene: TRBD1; clone size: -; J gene: TRBJ1-6; CDR3 protein: CASSQTGRSPLHF; CDR3 DNA: TGCGCCAGCAGCCAGACAGGGAGGTCACCCCTCCACTTT
V gene: TRBV29-1; D gene: -; clone size: -; J gene: TRBJ1-2; CDR3 protein: CSAAGSDNYGYTF; CDR3 DNA: TGCAGCGCGGCGGGGTCTGATAACTATGGCTACACCTTC
V gene: TRBV13; D gene: TRBD1; clone size: -; J gene: TRBJ2-1; CDR3 protein: CASSLQGAGEQFF; CDR3 DNA: TGTGCCAGCAGCTTACAGGGGGCCGGTGAGCAGTTCTTC
V gene: TRBV7-2; D gene: -; clone size: few; J gene: TRBJ1-2; CDR3 protein: CASSLYVGLMRGYTF; CDR3 DNA: TGTGCCAGCAGCTTGTACGTGGGCTTAATGCGAGGCTACACCTTC
V gene: TRBV12-3/TRBV12-4; D gene: -; clone size: once; J gene: TRBJ2-2; CDR3 protein: CASKTDRNTGELFF; CDR3 DNA: TGTGCCAGCAAAACGGACAGGAACACCGGGGAGCTGTTTTTT
V gene: TRBV12-3/TRBV12-4; D gene: -; clone size: -; J gene: TRBJ2-1; CDR3 protein: CASSLALVREQFF; CDR3 DNA: TGTGCCAGCAGTTTAGCGTTGGTCAGGGAGCAGTTCTTC
V gene: TRBV6-1; D gene: TRBD2; clone size: -; J gene: TRBJ2-1; CDR3 protein: CASSEAGLSYNEQFF; CDR3 DNA: TGTGCCAGCAGTGAAGCGGGACTATCCTACAATGAGCAGTTCTTC
V gene: TRBV7-3; D gene: -; clone size: -; J gene: TRBJ2-1; CDR3 protein: CASSLSGVGEQFF; CDR3 DNA: TGTGCCAGCAGCTTAAGCGGGGTGGGTGAGCAGTTCTTC
V gene: TRBV3-1; D gene: -; clone size: -; J gene: TRBJ2-1; CDR3 protein: CASSPWGTNEQFF; CDR3 DNA: TGTGCCAGCAGCCCCTGGGGAACCAATGAGCAGTTCTTC
V gene: TRBV12-3/TRBV12-4; D gene: -; clone size: -; J gene: TRBJ1-2; CDR3 protein: CASSLGRVYYGYTF; CDR3 DNA: TGTGCCAGCAGTTTGGGCAGGGTGTACTATGGCTACACCTTC
V gene: TRBV20-1; D gene: TRBD2; clone size: few; J gene: TRBJ2-4; CDR3 protein: CSARDLASGGRGNIQYF; CDR3 DNA: TGCAGTGCTAGAGATCTCGCTAGCGGGGGGCGAGGAAACATTCAGTACTTC
V gene: TRBV11-2; D gene: -; clone size: few; J gene: TRBJ2-5; CDR3 protein: CASSPLLGGGETQYF; CDR3 DNA: TGTGCCAGCAGCCCGCTGCTTGGCGGAGGAGAGACCCAGTACTTC
V gene: TRBV9; D gene: -; clone size: few; J gene: TRBJ2-3; CDR3 protein: CASSAVGWADTQYF; CDR3 DNA: TGTGCCAGCAGCGCCGTAGGTTGGGCAGATACGCAGTATTTT
V gene: TRBV4-2; D gene: TRBD1; clone size: few; J gene: TRBJ2-1; CDR3 protein: CASSQPGQGNIEQFF; CDR3 DNA: TGTGCCAGCAGCCAACCCGGACAGGGTAATATTGAGCAGTTCTTC
V gene: TRBV2; D gene: TRBD2; clone size: -; J gene: TRBJ2-1; CDR3 protein: CASSRGGAGFSSYDEQFF; CDR3 DNA: TGTGCCAGCAGCCGGGGGGGAGCGGGGTTCAGCTCCTACGATGAGCAGTTCTTC
V gene: TRBV10-3; D gene: -; clone size: few; J gene: TRBJ2-1; CDR3 protein: CAISESGLGSYNEQFF; CDR3 DNA: TGTGCCATCAGTGAGTCAGGCCTAGGGTCTTACAATGAGCAGTTCTTC
V gene: TRBV7-2; D gene: -; clone size: few; J gene: TRBJ1-2; CDR3 protein: CASSSRDFRTNYGYTF; CDR3 DNA: TGTGCCAGCAGCTCCCGGGACTTTCGGACTAACTATGGCTACACCTTC
V gene: TRBV19; D gene: TRBD1; clone size: once; J gene: TRBJ2-7; CDR3 protein: CASSIGQGAPYEQYF; CDR3 DNA: TGTGCCAGTAGTATAGGCCAGGGGGCTCCGTACGAGCAGTACTTC
V gene: TRBV7-9; D gene: -; clone size: few; J gene: TRBJ2-3; CDR3 protein: CASSSARSTQYF; CDR3 DNA: TGTGCCAGCAGCTCGGCCAGGAGCACGCAGTATTTT